The 5 T cell receptor beta chains listed next were all sequenced from one sample in a study of monozygotic twins with inflammatory bowel disease. Using the 5' RACE reads, TCRdb records one entry per CDR3 protein without DNA. In all, the sample yields 200,000 to 250,000 distinct CDR3 sequences. Sequenced sample: blood. The receptors stem from a human donor with ulcerative colitis or Crohn's disease, or a healthy co-twin of an affected twin (not recorded which).

This chain uses TRBV20-1 with TRBJ2-1; TCRdb outputs TRBD2, but without DNA this stays unchecked. This CDR3 contains 17 residues. Germline values: CDR1 DFQATT, CDR2 SNEGSKA (reference sequence). This CDR3 reads CSAPESSSARLADEQFF.

This chain joins TRBV6-1 and TRBJ1-5; the D call from TCRdb, TRBD1, cannot be confirmed without DNA. This CDR3 has 14 residues. Germline V CDR1 and CDR2: MNHNS, SASEGT. The CDR3 sequence is CASSPGTSNQPQHF.

The rearrangement joins TRBV20-1 to TRBJ2-1; the TRBD2 assignment by TCRdb is unverifiable without DNA. CDR1 is DFQATT, CDR2 SNEGSKA, per germline (reference sequence). The CDR3 sequence is 13 residues long. CDR3 sequence reads: CSASLRTPNEQFF.

J is TRBJ2-7 and V is TRBV5-1; the D gene TCRdb calls, TRBD1, cannot be checked with no DNA. This CDR3 spans 15 amino acids. Germline V gene lookup returns CDR1 SGHRS and CDR2 YFSETQ. CDR3 residues: CASSTGTAFSYEQYF.

The chain employs TRBV4-2 and TRBJ2-3; without DNA, the TCRdb call of TRBD2 cannot be checked. The CDR3 length is 18 residues. CDR1 LGHNA and CDR2 YNFKEQ come from the germline V gene. The CDR3: CASSQDWVAGPQGDTQYF.